These 30 T cell receptor beta chains share one sample of origin, sequenced in a study of cytotoxic CD8 clonotypes in ibrutinib-treated CLL. Here immunoSEQ multiplex PCR was the method, and the copy in TCRdb shows in-frame clones only, minus some. Among fewer than 400,000 clones listed, roughly two thirds were seen once. The starting material was PBMCs, obtained after 36 months of ibrutinib treatment. The receptors come from a human donor with chronic lymphocytic leukemia.

The rearrangement links TRBV29-1 to TRBJ2-5; tentative D call: TRBD1 (5 bases). Germline lookup yields CDR1 SQVTM and CDR2 ANQGSEA. This CDR3 has 13 residues. V lost 3 bases, J lost 2 bases, and 10 bases lay in between. For the CDR3, the DNA is TGCAGCGTTGACCTCAGGGCACAAGAGACCCAGTACTTC. Protein product: CSVDLRAQETQYF.

The genes are TRBV29-1 and TRBJ2-7; unclear D gene. The CDR3 is made up of 14 amino acids. V gave up 0 bases and J gave up 4 bases, with 13 bases separating them. Looked up from germline, CDR1 is SQVTM and CDR2 is ANQGSEA. DNA of the CDR3: TGCAGCGTTGAAGATGAGGAAGGTTTGTACGAGCAGTACTTC. Its protein product is CSVEDEEGLYEQYF.

This clone was picked up a small number of times. The genes are TRBV6-5 and TRBJ2-2; TRBD1 matches 7 bases. Germline V lookup: CDR1 MNHEY, CDR2 SVGAGI. The CDR3 totals 15 residues. The J segment lost 5 bases and the V segment lost 6 bases, leaving 9 bases of the junction unmatched. CDR3 protein: CASRVTGVKTGELFF. The CDR3 DNA reads TGTGCCAGCAGGGTAACAGGGGTAAAGACCGGGGAGCTGTTTTTT.

The J gene is TRBJ2-6, the V gene TRBV2; D may be TRBD1 or TRBD2 (5 bases each). The CDR3 has 17 residues. V was clipped by 7 bases and J by 0 bases, with 16 bases between them. CDR1 and CDR2 from the germline V gene are SNHLY and FYNNEI. CDR3 residues: CASNPQGRLSGANVLTF. CDR3 nucleotides: TGTGCCAGCAACCCCCAGGGACGGCTCTCTGGGGCCAACGTCCTGACTTTC.

This clone was seen a handful of times. The J gene is TRBJ2-7, the V gene TRBV4-1, with D possibly being TRBD1 (5 bases). Germline lookup yields CDR1 MGHRA and CDR2 YSYEKL. The V and J ends lost 0 bases and 6 bases respectively, with 15 bases between them. The CDR3 loop spans 15 amino acids. The CDR3 DNA follows: TGCGCCAGCAGCCAAGAATCCCAGGGTTCGGGCGAGCAGTACTTC. Amino acid sequence: CASSQESQGSGEQYF.

CDR3 protein: CASSVGGAAREQFF. CDR3 DNA: TGTGCCAGCAGTGTGGGGGGGGCCGCCAGGGAGCAGTTCTTC. The rearrangement links TRBV6-1 to TRBJ2-1; possibly TRBD2 for D (7 bases). Germline assignment: CDR1 MNHNS and CDR2 SASEGT. V was shortened by 4 bases and J by 10 bases, with 17 bases between the two germline ends. This CDR3 has 14 amino acids.

A word on this clone: This same CDR3 is encoded by further DNA sequences in the sample. V gene TRBV9 combines with J gene TRBJ2-7; 7 bases agree with TRBD2. The ends lost 0 bases at V and 1 base at J; junction bases unmatched: 4. Germline loops: CDR1 SGDLS, CDR2 YYNGEE. This CDR3 comprises 15 residues. This chain's CDR3 is CASSVAAGRSYEQYF. CDR3 DNA sequence: TGTGCCAGCAGCGTAGCAGCGGGGCGATCCTACGAGCAGTACTTC.

The chain recombines TRBV9 with TRBJ1-1, with D hard to call. The CDR3 covers 17 residues. V lost 2 bases and J 0 bases, leaving 17 bases between the germline ends. Germline V CDR1 and CDR2: SGDLS, YYNGEE. The CDR3 DNA reads as TGTGCCAGCAGCGTCCCGACGGGGATGATTATGAACACTGAAGCTTTCTTT. Translation: CASSVPTGMIMNTEAFF. The full variable domain, rest sourced from reference TRBV9 and TRBJ1-1, is DSGVTQTPKHLITATGQRVTLRCSPRSGDLSVYWYQQSLDQGLQFLIQYYNGEERAKGNILERFSAQQFPDLHSELNLSSLELGDSALYFCASSVPTGMIMNTEAFFGQGTRLTVV.

This chain joins TRBV2 and TRBJ2-2; D is ambiguous. Trimming stripped 7 bases from V and 7 bases from J, with 10 bases between. The CDR3 spans 12 residues. Germline-derived CDR1 and CDR2 are SNHLY and FYNNEI. CDR3 residues: CASMGSSGELFF. CDR3 nucleotides: TGTGCCAGCATGGGCAGCAGCGGGGAGCTGTTTTTT.

This rearrangement joins TRBV6-5 to TRBJ2-2; D uncertain. The CDR3 runs to 16 residues. Germline assignment: CDR1 MNHEY and CDR2 SVGAGI. Trimming took off 0 bases at V and 0 bases at J, with 8 bases between the two ends. For the CDR3, the DNA is TGTGCCAGCAGTTACTCCGACACTACGAACACCGGGGAGCTGTTTTTT. It is translated as CASSYSDTTNTGELFF.

This clone appeared a single time. The chain recombines TRBV10-2 with TRBJ2-1; unclear D gene. This CDR3 has 15 residues. Germline CDR1 is WSHSY and CDR2 is SAAADI. The V end lost 1 base, the J end lost 5 bases, and 12 bases lay between the germline ends. The DNA of the CDR3 is TGCGCCAGCAGTGAGTTAGGTGGTACCCACAATGAGCAGTTCTTC. This sequence encodes CASSELGGTHNEQFF.

This chain joins TRBV29-1 and TRBJ2-3; TRBD2 agrees at 10 bases. Germline loops: CDR1 SQVTM, CDR2 ANQGSEA. The CDR3 is 18 amino acids. The V segment lost 1 base and the J segment 4 bases; nucleotides outside the gene matches: 14. This chain's CDR3 is CSVEGPFGAGGPADTQYF. The CDR3 nucleotides read TGCAGCGTTGAAGGCCCCTTCGGAGCGGGAGGGCCCGCAGATACGCAGTATTTT.

V is TRBV7-6 and J is TRBJ2-1, with D unresolved. Germline loops: CDR1 SGHVS, CDR2 FNYEAQ. The CDR3 has 15 residues. The V end was cut by 5 bases, the J end by 4 bases, with 15 bases between. The CDR3 here is CASSPILRAYNEQFF. The CDR3 region has the DNA TGTGCCAGCAGCCCAATCCTTCGGGCATACAATGAGCAGTTCTTC.

The rearrangement joins TRBV7-6 to TRBJ2-2; 10 bases line up with TRBD2. This CDR3 has 16 amino acids. After removal of 8 bases from V and 3 bases from J, the junction contained 9 bases not matched to a gene. Germline V gene data show CDR1 as SGHVS and CDR2 as FNYEAQ. The CDR3 protein is CASLSLAGVDTGELFF. In nucleotides, the CDR3 is TGTGCCAGCCTTAGCCTAGCGGGGGTTGACACCGGGGAGCTGTTTTTT.

V gene TRBV7-3 combines with J gene TRBJ1-4, with TRBD1 matching 7 bases. The CDR3 has 17 amino acids. V shed 1 base and J 3 bases; nucleotides not matched to a gene: 8. The V gene's germline CDR1 is SGHTA and CDR2 FQGTGA. CDR3 sequence: CASSLKGDRAPNEKLFF. The CDR3 region has the DNA TGTGCCAGCAGCTTAAAGGGCGACAGGGCCCCTAATGAAAAACTGTTTTTT.

In this sample, this clone turned up a few times. This chain joins TRBV7-8 and TRBJ2-7; 11 positions agree with TRBD2. V lost 5 bases and J lost 6; bases outside the gene matches: 6. The length of the CDR3 is 14 residues. CDR1 SGHVS and CDR2 FQNEAQ come from the germline V gene. CDR3 sequence (DNA): TGTGCCAGCAGCGTAACTAGCGGGAGATCCGAGCAGTACTTC. It yields the protein CASSVTSGRSEQYF.

The rearrangement links TRBV5-1 to TRBJ2-7; D tentatively reads TRBD1 or TRBD2 (5 bases each). Germline CDR1 reads SGHRS; CDR2 reads YFSETQ. V was trimmed by 4 bases and J by 0 bases, leaving 17 bases between them. The CDR3 is 16 amino acids. The DNA of the CDR3 is TGCGCCAGCAGCGCCACAGCGTCGAGGGGCTCCTACGAGCAGTACTTC. Translating it yields CASSATASRGSYEQYF.

This clone has more than one count but fewer than ten. J is TRBJ2-3 and V is TRBV7-9; 11 bases match TRBD2. CDR1 is SEHNR, CDR2 FQNEAQ, per germline (reference sequence). This CDR3 region has 19 residues. The junction had 16 bases not matched to a gene; V was cut back by 5 bases and J by 3 bases. The CDR3 nucleotides read TGTGCCAGCAGCCCGCAATTTAGCGGGAGGGCCATGTTAACAGATACGCAGTATTTT. This codes for CASSPQFSGRAMLTDTQYF.

V and J are TRBV12-5 and TRBJ2-7; 9 nucleotides agree with TRBD1. The germline V gene has CDR1 LGHNT and CDR2 FRNRAP. The CDR3 has 14 residues. Losses at the gene ends were 7 bases for V and 6 bases for J; bases not matched to a gene: 10. The CDR3 DNA reads as TGTGCTAGTGCCCCTCCCGGGACAGGGCGCGAGCAGTACTTC. It translates to CASAPPGTGREQYF. Variable domain in full (rest from reference TRBV12-5 and TRBJ2-7): DARVTQTPRHKVTEMGQEVTMRCQPILGHNTVFWYRQTMMQGLELLAYFRNRAPLDDSGMPKDRFSAEMPDATLATLKIQPSEPRDSAVYFCASAPPGTGREQYFGPGTRLTVT.

The rearrangement uses TRBV6-1 and TRBJ2-1, with 7 bases lining up with TRBD1. The germline CDR1 and CDR2 sequences are MNHNS and SASEGT. This CDR3 spans 15 amino acids. V lost 4 bases to trimming and J lost 5 bases; unmatched junction nucleotides: 8. CDR3 sequence (DNA): TGTGCCAGCAGTGCATCGAAGACAGGGCACAATGAGCAGTTCTTC. Residues: CASSASKTGHNEQFF.

V is TRBV11-2 and J is TRBJ2-3; perhaps TRBD2 as D (5 bases). This CDR3 spans 15 amino acids. Trimming pared 0 bases from V and 3 bases from J, leaving 10 bases between. CDR1 and CDR2 from the germline V gene are SGHAT and FQNNGV. This CDR3 reads CASSLDPAGTDTQYF. The CDR3 DNA reads TGTGCCAGCAGCTTAGATCCCGCGGGTACAGATACGCAGTATTTT.

The gene calls are TRBV9 and TRBJ2-7; TRBD2 might be the D (5 bases). V was trimmed by 0 bases and J by 4 bases, leaving 14 bases between them. This CDR3 is built from 15 residues. The V gene's germline CDR1 is SGDLS and CDR2 YYNGEE. As DNA, the CDR3 is TGTGCCAGCAGCGTAGTGGCGTCACGGGAATACGAGCAGTACTTC. Residues: CASSVVASREYEQYF.

The chain has TRBV13 and TRBJ2-7, with D perhaps TRBD1 (5 bases). The germline gives CDR1 PRHDT, CDR2 FYEKMQ (reference sequence). The CDR3 is 15 residues long. Trimming took off 0 bases at V and 3 bases at J, with 12 bases between the two ends. CDR3 nucleotide sequence: TGTGCCAGCAGCTTAGGTCCCCAGGGCCGCTACGAGCAGTACTTC. As protein: CASSLGPQGRYEQYF.

The chain links TRBV5-1 to TRBJ1-3; D gene uncertain. V shed 2 bases and J shed 1 base, with 10 bases lying between them. Germline values: CDR1 SGHRS, CDR2 YFSETQ. The CDR3 sequence is 15 residues long. The CDR3 nucleotides are TGCGCCAGCAGCTTCGGTCCCCAGTCTGGAAACACCATATATTTT. Amino acid sequence: CASSFGPQSGNTIYF.

V and J are TRBV4-1 and TRBJ2-1, with 8 bases that match TRBD2. CDR3 length: 16 residues. CDR1 is MGHRA, CDR2 YSYEKL, per germline. V lost 1 base to trimming and J lost 4 bases; unmatched junction nucleotides: 6. This CDR3 reads CASSQGGAGAYNEQFF. The CDR3 nucleotides are TGCGCCAGCAGCCAAGGTGGAGCGGGGGCATACAATGAGCAGTTCTTC.

The V and J genes are TRBV7-2 and TRBJ2-5; TRBD1 might be the D (5 bases). This CDR3 spans 14 amino acids. The germline V and J ends were trimmed by 5 bases and 4 bases, with 14 bases remaining between them. Germline assignment: CDR1 SGHTA and CDR2 FQGNSA. CDR3 residues: CASSRRVGVETQYF. The CDR3 DNA is TGTGCCAGCAGCCGCAGGGTAGGAGTAGAGACCCAGTACTTC.

The V call is TRBV10-3, the J call TRBJ2-5; 8 nucleotides match TRBD2. Germline V lookup: CDR1 ENHRY, CDR2 SYGVKD. This CDR3 region has 14 residues. Losses at the gene ends were 3 bases for V and 5 bases for J; bases not matched to a gene: 5. The chain's CDR3 is CAISEPGLEETQYF. In DNA, the CDR3 is TGTGCCATCAGTGAACCGGGACTAGAGGAGACCCAGTACTTC.

This clone has more than one count but fewer than ten. The chain is built from TRBV7-3 and TRBJ2-1, with 7 bases that match TRBD2. Germline CDR1 and CDR2: SGHTA and FQGTGA. CDR3 length equals 20 residues. V trimming: 1 base; J trimming: 4 bases; junction bases outside the gene matches: 19. This CDR3 reads CASSLRRAGVSHSSYNEQFF. The CDR3 DNA reads as TGTGCCAGCAGCTTAAGGCGGGCGGGAGTCTCTCATTCTTCATACAATGAGCAGTTCTTC.

V gene TRBV18 combines with J gene TRBJ1-1; 11 bases are a match to TRBD1. This CDR3 is 17 amino acids long. The trim removed 4 bases at V and 4 bases at J, leaving 11 bases unmatched. Per the germline V gene, CDR1 is KGHSH and CDR2 is LQKENI. As DNA, the CDR3 is TGTGCCAGCTCACTCGGACAGGGGGCTTTTTGGAGCACTGAAGCTTTCTTT. Its protein is CASSLGQGAFWSTEAFF.

The chain has TRBV6-5 and TRBJ1-6, with D perhaps TRBD1 (5 bases). The CDR3 is 16 residues long. Germline lookup yields CDR1 MNHEY and CDR2 SVGAGI. The V and J ends lost 0 bases and 10 bases respectively, with 16 bases between them. In DNA form, the CDR3 reads TGTGCCAGCAGTTACTCGTTCGCAGGGTGGGGATCACCCCTCCACTTT. It is translated as CASSYSFAGWGSPLHF.